The sequence of this T cell receptor beta chain was determined in a study of siplizumab effects on memory and regulatory T cells. Study-level results: Memory T cells appeared less diverse than naive cells, which seemed to contribute substantially to alloresponse. There were only a minor fraction of alloreactive clones that mapped to unstimulated subsets.

On this clone itself: Antigen: not known.

The table came from immunoSEQ multiplex PCR; TCRdb's copy has only in-frame clones and leaves some out. The sample has fewer than 30,000 clones; roughly 84% are singletons. The CDR3 totals 15 residues. Germline lookup yields CDR1 KGHSH and CDR2 LQKENI. V was pared by 6 bases and J by 8 bases, with 9 bases of the junction left unmatched. This chain uses TRBV18 with TRBJ2-1, with 11 positions matching TRBD2. The clonotype was recovered from a human donor in good health. Sample: memory CD4+ T cells sorted from blood. The DNA for the CDR3 is TGTGCCAGCTCCGTCCTAGCGGGAGGTAGGGATGAGCAGTTCTTC. Its translation: CASSVLAGGRDEQFF.